The clone carrying this TCR beta chain was observed a single time. This sample was taken from a study of T cells after somatic rescue of genetic block. Clones were sequenced by immunoSEQ multiplex PCR, and TCRdb holds only the in-frame ones, with some missing. The table records 110,000 or so clones, 75% to 95% of them present only once. The CDR3 covers 13 residues. Germline V lookup: CDR1 SNHLY, CDR2 FYNNEI. Between the trimmed V and J ends, which lost 4 bases and 4 bases, there was a span of 7 bases. The source of this sequence is a young woman. This chain links TRBV2 with TRBJ2-2; D might be TRBD2 (5 bases). What was sequenced was peripheral blood mononuclear cells (PBMCs). In DNA form, the CDR3 reads TGTGCCAGCAGTGGCGAGGGCACCGGGGAGCTGTTTTTT. It yields the protein CASSGEGTGELFF. The variable domain in full, with the rest retrieved from reference TRBV2 and TRBJ2-2, is EPEVTQTPSHQVTQMGQEVILRCVPISNHLYFYWYRQILGQKVEFLVSFYNNEISEKSEIFDDQFSVERPDGSNFTLKIRSTKLEDSAMYFCASSGEGTGELFFGEGSRLTVL.